The T cell receptor (beta chain) under discussion was sequenced for a study of T cell responses to AZD1222 COVID-19 vaccine. Overall study context: Second-dose recipients at about 4 or about 12 weeks were treated as one pooled group.

V trimming: 7 bases; J trimming: 4 bases; junction bases outside the gene matches: 2. Germline V gives CDR1 ENHRY, CDR2 SYGVKD. This CDR3 region has 13 residues. This clone came up once. What it binds is unknown. Whole-study findings and limits: Clonal diversity may have been underestimated, and the donors were mostly white British, with more females than males. Just five or six AZD1222 recipients were seropositive at baseline. Per reports, nearly half of all spike-specific TCRs target regions that are unmutated in variants.

TCRdb's copy holds only in-frame clones and misses some; the assay was immunoSEQ multiplex PCR. The table has approximately 190,000 clones, roughly 92% seen once. Sequencing was performed on peripheral blood, taken on day 0 of AZD1222 vaccination. The chain employs TRBV10-3 and TRBJ2-1; 9 bases match TRBD2. This TCR derives from an adult in good health. CDR3 DNA sequence: TGTGCCATCACTAGCGGGGAGTACAATGAGCAGTTCTTC. It encodes CAITSGEYNEQFF.